This T cell receptor beta chain was sequenced in a study of CD8+ T cells in alopecia areata. Following RNA extraction, reverse transcription yielded cDNA that acted as the sequencing template. Assay used: immunoSEQ multiplex PCR; TCRdb lists only in-frame clones, some missing. The data show approximately 300,000 clones, roughly 64% seen once. In germline, CDR1 is MDHEN, CDR2 SYDVKM. V lost 6 bases and J lost 9; bases outside the gene matches: 6. CDR3 size: 14 residues. Treatment: oral pan-JAK inhibitor, 5-10 mg twice daily. This specimen consisted of CD4+ T cells sorted from blood, obtained at week 24, from a patient treated with tofacitinib. The V and J genes are TRBV28 and TRBJ1-6, with 9 bases fitting TRBD1. The TCR sequence derives from a human donor with alopecia areata. This chain's CDR3 is CASRWTGEGSPLHF. For the CDR3, the DNA is TGTGCCAGCAGATGGACAGGGGAAGGTTCACCCCTCCACTTT.